A single T cell receptor beta chain is shown here with its context. A read error may be the cause here, since a much bigger clone is one base away. The entry originates in a study of molecular identifiers for immune sequencing clone quantification. TCRdb fed the PCR reads into MiXCR, producing one record per CDR3 protein. This sample has about 640,000 distinct CDR3 sequences, with 15% to 20% found just once. The CDR3 runs 16 residues. The sequence came from a human donor in good health. Some libraries in this study had Jurkat cell RNA spiked in. Sample: naive CD8+ T cells from blood, with Jurkat cell RNA spiked in. The subset here: FACS-sorted CD8+CD4-CCR7+CD45RA+ naive T cells. The chain links TRBV12-3 or TRBV12-4 to TRBJ1-6; perhaps TRBD1 as D (5 bases). The CDR3 is CAGSHGAPGGNSPLHF. The CDR3 region has the DNA TGTGCCGGCAGTCATGGGGCGCCTGGAGGTAATTCACCCCTCCACTTT.